What follows describes a single TCR beta chain. Its target is not known. The entry originates in a study of cytomegalovirus exposure and HLA in healthy donors. The PCR was carried out with 60 Vbeta primers and 13 Jbeta primers. Clones were read by immunoSEQ multiplex PCR, and TCRdb kept only the in-frame ones, dropping some. The table lists 150,000 to 200,000 clones, around four fifths of them singletons, with 4.8% in the top ten. Study-level points and caveats: As a later analysis revealed, most CMV-associated TCR beta chains appeared HLA-restricted. Being indistinguishable, some V segments were excluded, TRBV6-2 and TRBV6-3 among them.

Germline loops: CDR1 SGHTA, CDR2 FQGNSA. V lost 2 bases, J lost 7 bases, and 15 bases lay in between. This CDR3 has 14 residues. The sample taken for sequencing was PBMCs. The sequence was collected from a girl aged 10-17 years in good health and CMV-seropositive. The rearrangement links TRBV7-2 to TRBJ2-7; TRBD1 is a possible D gene (6 bases). In DNA, the CDR3 is TGTGCCAGCAGCTTATTGCTGGGGGCGGGTGAGCAGTACTTC. It is translated as CASSLLLGAGEQYF.